This T cell receptor (beta chain) was sequenced in a study of breast tumors, draining lymph nodes, adjacent tissues. Study results and caveats: Tumor TCR diversity was below lymph nodes but above nontumor tissue. Findings are consistent with lymph node origin and intratumoral expansion of most tumor T cells. Luminal-like breast cancer showed significantly greater tumor-nontumor repertoire similarity than basal-like breast cancer did.

In germline, CDR1 is SEHNR, CDR2 FQNEAQ (reference sequence). The V end was cut by 3 bases, the J end by 3 bases, with 8 bases between. The CDR3 consists of 13 residues. Samples came from axillary lymph nodes draining the breast cancer. TCRdb re-called the multiplex PCR reads through MiXCR, storing one row per CDR3 protein. Of approximately 210,000 distinct CDR3 sequences in the sample, around 32% were seen once. Concerning this clonotype itself: Its antigen is unidentified.

The chain is built from TRBV7-9 and TRBJ1-1; weak D call: TRBD1 (5 bases). The sequence came from a female donor with breast cancer. Some clones in this sample may be carry-over from other donors' samples. The sequenced sample was axillary lymph node tissue. The CDR3 DNA sequence: TGTGCCAGCAGCTTGGGGGAGGACACTGAAGCTTTCTTT. It specifies CASSLGEDTEAFF.